This T cell receptor beta chain was obtained from a study of T cell repertoires in aging, cancer and after chemotherapy. Study summary: About 8.9 million TCR reads made up the full dataset. General observations from the study: In cancer patients, declining TCR diversity with age involved lost richness and lost evenness.

For this clonotype: Antigen unknown.

Rearranged V-D-J TRB sequences were amplified with a mixed TRB-A/B primer pool. TCRdb re-analysed the multiplex PCR reads in MiXCR, keeping a single row per CDR3 protein. The table records approximately 1,400 distinct CDR3 sequences, 60% of them present only once. Germline trimming cut 0 bases from V and 7 bases from J; bases unmatched to any gene: 3. This CDR3 is built from 14 residues. Germline V CDR1 and CDR2: LNHNV, YYDKDF (reference sequence). The template was genomic DNA from peripheral blood, not RNA. V gene TRBV15 combines with J gene TRBJ1-5; 7 nucleotides line up with TRBD1. The receptor comes from a human donor with a blood cancer. Sequencing used blood. The CDR3 nucleotides are TGTGCCACCAGCAGAGATCAGGGGGACCAGCCCCAGCATTTT. Translating it yields CATSRDQGDQPQHF.